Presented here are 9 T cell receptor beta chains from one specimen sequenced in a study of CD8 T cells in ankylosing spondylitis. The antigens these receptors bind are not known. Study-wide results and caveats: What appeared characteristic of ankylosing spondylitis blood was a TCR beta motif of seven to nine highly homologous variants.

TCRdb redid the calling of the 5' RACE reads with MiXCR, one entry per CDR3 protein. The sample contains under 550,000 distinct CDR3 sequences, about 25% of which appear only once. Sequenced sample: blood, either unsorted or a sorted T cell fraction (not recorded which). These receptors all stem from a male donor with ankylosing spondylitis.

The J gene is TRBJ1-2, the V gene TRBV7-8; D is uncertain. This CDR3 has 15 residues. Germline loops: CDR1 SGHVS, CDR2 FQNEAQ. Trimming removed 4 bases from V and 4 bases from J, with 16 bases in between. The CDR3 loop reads CASSYGPARGYGYTF. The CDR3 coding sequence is TGTGCCAGCAGCTACGGTCCTGCGCGGGGCTATGGCTACACCTTC.

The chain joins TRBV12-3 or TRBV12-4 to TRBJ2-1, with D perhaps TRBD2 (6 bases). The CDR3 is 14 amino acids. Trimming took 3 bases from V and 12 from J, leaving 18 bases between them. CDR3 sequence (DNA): TGTGCCAGCAGTTTCGAGCGGGCCGCCTGGGGGCAGTTCTTC. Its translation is CASSFERAAWGQFF.

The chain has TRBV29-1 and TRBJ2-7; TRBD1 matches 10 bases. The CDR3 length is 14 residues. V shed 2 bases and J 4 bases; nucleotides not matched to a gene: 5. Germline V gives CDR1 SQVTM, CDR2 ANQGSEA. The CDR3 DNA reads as TGCAGCGTTGAACGGGGGACAGGGGATTACGAGCAGTACTTC. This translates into CSVERGTGDYEQYF.

CDR3 protein: CASTPGGAEQFF. The CDR3 DNA is TGTGCCAGCACCCCGGGGGGGGCTGAGCAGTTCTTC. The chain recombines TRBV27 with TRBJ2-1; 8 positions agree with TRBD2. CDR1 and CDR2 from the germline V gene are MNHEY and SMNVEV (reference sequence). V gave up 7 bases and J gave up 9 bases; unmatched junction bases: 5. The CDR3 is 12 amino acids.

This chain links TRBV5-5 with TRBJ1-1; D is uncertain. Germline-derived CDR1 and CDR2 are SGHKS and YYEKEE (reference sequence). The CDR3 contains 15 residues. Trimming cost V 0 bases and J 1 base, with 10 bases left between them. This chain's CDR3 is CASSLAPDTNTEAFF. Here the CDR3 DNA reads TGTGCCAGCAGCTTGGCACCTGACACGAACACTGAAGCTTTCTTT.

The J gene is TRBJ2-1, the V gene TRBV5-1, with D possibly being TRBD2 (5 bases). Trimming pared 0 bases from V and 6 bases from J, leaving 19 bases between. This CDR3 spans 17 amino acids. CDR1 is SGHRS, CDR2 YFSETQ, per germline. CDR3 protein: CASSLGVRAFVANEQFF. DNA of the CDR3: TGCGCCAGCAGCTTGGGTGTGAGGGCGTTTGTAGCCAATGAGCAGTTCTTC.

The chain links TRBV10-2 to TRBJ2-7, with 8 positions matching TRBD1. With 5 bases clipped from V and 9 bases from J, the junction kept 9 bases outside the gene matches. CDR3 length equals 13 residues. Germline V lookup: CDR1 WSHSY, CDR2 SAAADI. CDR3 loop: CASSLRTGRRQYV. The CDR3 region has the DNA TGCGCCAGCAGTTTACGGACAGGGCGGAGGCAGTACGTC.

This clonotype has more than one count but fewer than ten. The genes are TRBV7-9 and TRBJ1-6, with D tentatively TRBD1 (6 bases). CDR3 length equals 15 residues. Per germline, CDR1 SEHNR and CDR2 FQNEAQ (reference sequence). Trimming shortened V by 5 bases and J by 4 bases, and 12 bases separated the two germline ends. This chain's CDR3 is CASSTGTTYNSPLHF. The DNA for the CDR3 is TGTGCCAGCAGCACAGGGACAACTTATAATTCACCCCTCCACTTT.

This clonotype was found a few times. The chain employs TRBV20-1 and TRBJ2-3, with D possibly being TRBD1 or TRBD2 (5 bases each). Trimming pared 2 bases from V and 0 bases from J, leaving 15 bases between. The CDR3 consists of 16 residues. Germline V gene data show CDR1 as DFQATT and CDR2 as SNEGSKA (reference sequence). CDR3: CSARYTGTRSTDTQYF. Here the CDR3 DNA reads TGCAGTGCTAGATATACCGGGACCAGGAGCACAGATACGCAGTATTTT.